The subject of this entry is one TCR beta chain. The sample comes from a study of shared T cell receptors in the human thymus. V was trimmed by 7 bases and J by 9 bases, leaving 15 bases between them. CDR3 length: 12 amino acids. Germline lookup yields CDR1 WNHNN and CDR2 SYGVQD (reference sequence). Sequencing was performed with immunoSEQ multiplex PCR; in TCRdb, only in-frame clones are kept and a portion is missing. The sample lists around 730,000 clones, 75% to 90% occurring once. These data were likewise used in another study, on human thymus T cells. That study adds: Samples came from healthy Finnish infants during open corrective cardiac surgery.

The receptor comes from a girl less than two years old with a congenital heart defect. The sequencing input was thymocytes. The rearrangement links TRBV10-1 to TRBJ1-1; weak D call: TRBD1 (6 bases). This CDR3 is CASNTHRVQAFF. CDR3 DNA: TGCGCCAGCAACACCCACAGGGTCCAAGCTTTCTTT.